This TCR beta chain is from a study of OX40 agonist ivuxolimab in advanced cancers. Generated by immunoSEQ multiplex PCR, the TCRdb table keeps only in-frame clones and is missing some. The sample carries approximately 25,000 clones, under 95% recorded once. CDR3 length: 15 amino acids. The V end lost 10 bases, the J end lost 2 bases, and 20 bases lay between the germline ends. Germline CDR1 is SNHLY and CDR2 is FYNNEI. The chain is built from TRBV2 and TRBJ1-1, with D maybe TRBD1 (5 bases). The origin of this receptor is an adult with an advanced solid tumor such as melanoma, head and neck, liver or kidney cancer. The sequenced sample was CD4+ or CD8+ T cells sorted from blood, obtained in a trial of the OX40 agonist ivuxolimab. The CDR3 DNA is TGTGCCACCCGCCTCTGGAGACAGAGTAACACTGAAGCTTTCTTT. This encodes CATRLWRQSNTEAFF.